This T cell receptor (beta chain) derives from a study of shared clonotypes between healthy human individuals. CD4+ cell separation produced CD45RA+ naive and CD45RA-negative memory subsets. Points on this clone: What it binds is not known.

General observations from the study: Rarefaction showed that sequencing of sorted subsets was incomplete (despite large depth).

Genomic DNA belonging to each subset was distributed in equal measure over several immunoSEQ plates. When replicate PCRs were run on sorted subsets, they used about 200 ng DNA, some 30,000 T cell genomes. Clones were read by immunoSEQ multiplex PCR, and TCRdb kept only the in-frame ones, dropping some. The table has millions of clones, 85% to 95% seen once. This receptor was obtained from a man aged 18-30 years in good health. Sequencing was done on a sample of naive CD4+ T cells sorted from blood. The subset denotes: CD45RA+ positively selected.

CDR3 bases: TGTGCCAGCACCCCGACAGGGAAGTACACTGAAGCTTTCTTT. Protein product: CASTPTGKYTEAFF. V gene TRBV6-5 combines with J gene TRBJ1-1; 7 bases match TRBD1. J gave up 3 bases and V 7 bases, and 8 bases lay outside the gene matches. CDR3 length: 14 residues. Per germline, CDR1 MNHEY and CDR2 SVGAGI.